The present T cell receptor beta chain was sequenced within a study of T cells in Graves' hyperthyroidism and ophthalmopathy. The overall study: Once the initial diagnosis was made, peripheral blood was obtained before any treatment. Findings of the study overall: Ophthalmopathy and stable hyperthyroidism were told apart by a 13 V-J model. Also found in blood were most expanded thyroid clonotypes above 0.001.

The CDR3 has 19 amino acids. The germline gives CDR1 SGHVS, CDR2 FNYEAQ. The ends lost 0 bases at V and 1 base at J; junction bases unmatched: 8. RNA transcripts served as the template for amplifying TCR beta CDR3 regions. Researchers ran a first-round RT-PCR on the TCR CDR3 using the HTBI primer set. TCRdb re-analysed the multiplex PCR reads in MiXCR, keeping a single row per CDR3 protein. Seen here are a few hundred thousand distinct CDR3 sequences, approximately 15% observed once, and the top ten hold less than 9.5%. This clonotype occurred many times. No antigen is known for it. This receptor was taken from a woman aged 25 to 45 with Graves' hyperthyroidism. The sequencing sample was made of blood. The gene calls are TRBV7-6 and TRBJ2-6; 8 nucleotides align to TRBD1. For the CDR3, the DNA is TGTGCCAGCAGCTTAGCAAGAGACAGGGGCATTTCTGGGGCCAACGTCCTGACTTTC. Its translation: CASSLARDRGISGANVLTF.